This T cell receptor beta chain comes out of a study of shared clonotypes between healthy human individuals. Study as a whole: CD8 memory received one plate per donor, CD8 naive two, CD4 memory three and CD4 naive three. Whole-study findings and limits: A few donors showed sharing of around 5% of naive CD4 clonotypes.

For this clone: The antigen remains unidentified.

The CDR3 runs 13 residues. Germline V gene data show CDR1 as SQVTM and CDR2 as ANQGSEA. Trimming left V 6 bases short and J 6 bases short, with 14 bases between. Using immunoSEQ multiplex PCR, the repertoire was profiled, and TCRdb retains in-frame clones only, with some absent. This table has around 2.5 million clones, approximately 93% appearing once. This clonotype was sampled from a man aged 18 to 30 in good health. Some clones in this sample may be carry-over from other donors' samples. The sequenced sample was naive CD4+ T cells from PBMCs. Noted subset: CD45RA+ positively selected. The chain is built from TRBV29-1 and TRBJ2-2; D ambiguous. The DNA for the CDR3 is TGCAGCGTCGCCAAGCCCCTTTCCGGGGAGCTGTTTTTT. Its protein product is CSVAKPLSGELFF.